This entry features one T cell receptor (beta chain) sequence. This clonotype was found a few times. No antigen is known for it. No base quality values were provided; no much bigger clone lies one nucleotide off. CDR3 length: 15 amino acids, cysteine to phenylalanine. Only the CDR3 part of the read is kept: 45 bases, read in frame from the first base. CDR1 and CDR2 are read off the germline V gene (reference sequence) as LGHDT and YNNKEL. V trim: 5 bases; J trim: 1 base; unmatched bases: 7. The data belong to a study of regulatory T cells in long-lasting Graves disease (dated by TCRdb to 2020 to 2022). With respect to the entire study: Antithyroid drugs had been taken for less than 3 months by newly diagnosed Graves' disease patients. Patients with persistent Graves' disease were compared with patients with newly diagnosed Graves' disease using TCR sequencing and RNA sequencing of peripheral blood. The study was registered as a clinical trial and conducted in China. A total of 33 samples underwent TCR sequencing, from 13 patients with persistent Graves' disease and some 20 patients with newly diagnosed Graves' disease.

The full study reports these points: More public clonotypes were shared among persistent patients (roughly 2,700) than among newly diagnosed patients (966). The study examined only peripheral blood because the primary lesion, thyroid tissue, could not be accessed. Sequencing and analysis were limited to the TCR beta chain. Preferential use of TRBV28, TRBJ1-2 and TRBJ2-5 was observed in persistent disease, whereas TRBV20-1 and TRBJ2-1 were favored in newly diagnosed disease. As a limitation, the authors acknowledged that the small sample size may reduce accuracy. Compared with newly diagnosed patients, persistent Graves' disease patients had lower TCR Shannon entropy and fewer highly expanded clones, which suggests clonal expansion.

The sample's time point label, in plain terms: newly diagnosed GD, antithyroid drugs for less than 3 months. RNA was extracted from PBMCs in TRIzol for both TCR sequencing and RNA sequencing. Graves' disease was diagnosed according to American Thyroid Association guidelines. Patients for the study were recruited at an endocrinology department in Xi'an, China. From each patient, roughly 9 milliliters of peripheral blood was collected into an EDTA anticoagulant tube. PBMCs were isolated by Ficoll Paque Plus density gradient separation without further T cell sorting. An Agilent 2100 Bioanalyzer and agarose gel were used to check RNA quality, and a NanoDrop 2000 was used to measure RNA concentration. Libraries came from multiplex PCR. The sequencer listed for this sample is Illumina HiSeq 4000. To build TCR beta libraries, CDR3 regions were amplified by Arm-PCR using iRepertoire HTBI primers. Before sequencing, the PCR products underwent gel purification. The published analysis was carried out like this. A total of roughly 67 TRBV and 14 TRBJ segments were identified across samples and were used for gene usage analysis of CDR3 amino acid clonotypes. COPE and FqMerger were used to merge filtered high-quality paired reads into contigs. BLAST was used to align contigs to IMGT TRBV, TRBD and TRBJ reference genes, and CDR3 was defined according to IMGT. Highly expanded clones were defined as clonotypes with a frequency above 0.1%. Shannon entropy served as the measure of repertoire diversity, while the Gini coefficient captured V-J evenness. A clonotype was considered public if more than one individual shared it. Clones were called with MiXCR by TCRdb after fastp trimmed the public reads at Q25, and only in-frame beta chains were retained. For every CDR3 protein sequence, its rows merge into one entry that carries the most common genes and DNA. The V and J calls and clone size are TCRdb's, not the authors'. Here the sample has approximately 540,000 distinct CDR3 sequences; around 13% occur a single time. The ten largest clones represent more than 8% of the sample.

The same sample was also used in a study of T cells in Graves' hyperthyroidism and ophthalmopathy. From the second report: Stable Graves' hyperthyroidism was defined as no progression to ophthalmopathy during 18 months of follow-up. Hyperthyroidism patients were newly diagnosed, with disease duration under 2 months, and aged 18 to 65 years. Patients with uncontrolled infections, other autoimmune diseases, pregnancy or lactation were excluded. Diagnoses were based on clinical symptoms, serum thyroxine and TRAb, thyroid ultrasound and orbital computed tomography. A first-round RT-PCR of the TCR CDR3 used the HTBI primer set with the Qiagen OneStep RT-PCR kit. Most expanded thyroid clonotypes (frequency above 0.001) were also detected in blood, a finding suggesting that blood repertoires may reflect thyroid immune responses. A model built on a 13 V-J signature distinguished ophthalmopathy from stable hyperthyroidism, reaching 85% to 90% sensitivity and about 81% specificity in cross-validation and 80%/75% in testing. In validation, the model predicted progression to ophthalmopathy with just under 71% sensitivity and over 72% specificity, a median of about 6 months before onset. To identify TCR V-J signatures that set the groups apart, the researchers used a discovery cohort of more than 95 patients, made up of under 50 with Graves' ophthalmopathy and some 55 with stable Graves' hyperthyroidism. An independent validation cohort of under 20 hyperthyroidism patients and about 15 patients who later progressed to ophthalmopathy tested prospective prediction of ophthalmopathy. The 100 or so discovery patients were divided at random into training and test sets in a 7:3 ratio. The study also compared thyroid tissue and blood T-cell repertoires from more than five Graves' hyperthyroidism patients. Once sampling was done, hyperthyroidism patients were given methimazole at a starting dose of 30 mg daily, whereas ophthalmopathy patients were given high-dose intravenous methylprednisolone. Libraries were constructed in a second round of multiplex PCR, after which size selection and purification were performed. Paired-end sequencing of the libraries was performed with 100 bp reads on an Illumina HiSeq2000. SOAPnuke was used to process the raw data, with reads discarded if the reads contained adapters or uncalled bases, had a mean Phred below 15, or lacked an exact constant-primer or identifier match. COPE v1.2.5 was used to merge high-quality paired reads, and clonotypes were defined as unique nucleotide sequences. MiTCR v1.1 was used to align clonotypes to the IMGT TRBV, TRBD and TRBJ reference segments. Only V-J combinations with frequency above 0.0001, covering 99.2% of repertoires, were analysed. A TCS score was defined as the ratio between F50 (clonal expansion) and ExV (chaos), using BLOSUM62-based TCRdist between CDR3 peptides within each V-J. Welch's t-statistics and random forest reduced 514 V-J features to roughly 13, which were used in a naive Bayes classifier (R e1071). Sample size was not statistically predetermined, and investigators were not blinded to group allocation. The paper reports TCR Vbeta CDR3 sequencing of 140 or so peripheral blood samples: 43 ophthalmopathy, approximately 74 hyperthyroidism and 17 progressor patients.

Source: peripheral blood mononuclear cells (PBMCs), taken at new diagnosis, from a patient treated with antithyroid drugs. The sequence derives from a woman aged 25-40 years with Graves disease. Donor details come from another sample of the same person, matched by shared clones. The V and J segments used are TRBV3-1 and TRBJ2-7; 8 middle bases align to TRBD2. This receptor has the CDR3 CASSDQLAVSYEQYF. The sequenced DNA: TGTGCCAGCAGCGACCAACTAGCGGTATCCTACGAGCAGTACTTC.